This paragraph reports one TCR beta chain. This specimen includes other DNA sequences encoding the same CDR3. Generated by immunoSEQ multiplex PCR, the TCRdb table keeps only in-frame clones and is missing some. Altogether roughly 350,000 clones are present, around 89% being singletons, with the ten largest covering about 4.6%. These data originate in a study of Ad26.COV2.S vaccination and SARS-CoV-2 variants. Study-level background: Donor got 5x10^10 or 1x10^11 viral particles of Ad26.COV2.S.

As for treatment: around 19 received Ad26.COV2.S at low or high dose, single or two shots; 5 received placebo; per-sample allocation not given. Repertoires come from day 63 after the first vaccine or placebo injection. The shot given was an Ad26 vector that makes Wuhan-strain SARS-CoV-2 spike. The receptor was derived from a person aged 18 to 59 who received the Ad26.COV2.S COVID-19 vaccine or a placebo. Sequenced material: peripheral blood, taken in a trial of Ad26.COV2.S vaccine versus placebo.

CDR3 residues: CASSNTDTQYF. The CDR3 region has the DNA TGTGCCAGTAGCAACACAGATACGCAGTATTTT. V and J are TRBV19 and TRBJ2-3, with D uncertain. Deletions cut 6 bases from V and 2 bases from J, with 3 bases between. The V gene's germline CDR1 is LNHDA and CDR2 SQIVND (reference sequence). The CDR3 extends over 11 amino acids.